Below, 22 T cell receptor beta chains from the same sample are listed, as sequenced in a study of T cells in Graves' hyperthyroidism and ophthalmopathy. From RNA transcripts, TCR beta CDR3 regions were amplified. First-round RT-PCR with HTBI primers amplified the TCR CDR3 region. MiXCR, run by TCRdb on the multiplex PCR reads, gives a single entry per CDR3 protein. The sample shows roughly 400,000 distinct CDR3 sequences, 20% to 30% of them seen only once. Input material: blood. The receptors derive from a man aged 45-65 years with Graves' hyperthyroidism.

A few counts support this clonotype. J is TRBJ2-5 and V is TRBV6-5, with 7 nucleotides matching TRBD2. Germline CDR1 MNHEY, CDR2 SVGAGI. V was pared by 2 bases and J by 2 bases, with 11 bases of the junction left unmatched. The CDR3 has 17 residues. CDR3 bases: TGTGCCAGCAGTTACGCTCCGCTAGCGGTTACACAAGAGACCCAGTACTTC. Protein: CASSYAPLAVTQETQYF.

This clonotype appeared a single time. The chain couples TRBV5-1 to TRBJ1-1, with D tentatively TRBD1 (5 bases). The CDR3 extends over 14 amino acids. CDR1 is SGHRS and CDR2 is YFSETQ in the germline V gene. V gave up 5 bases and J gave up 5 bases, with 16 bases separating them. The CDR3 protein is CASRGGTPGTEAFF. CDR3 sequence (DNA): TGCGCCAGCAGGGGGGGGACTCCCGGTACTGAAGCTTTCTTT.

This clonotype was counted between two and nine times. The chain links TRBV5-5 to TRBJ2-7; no firm D call. This CDR3 region has 17 residues. V shed 1 base and J shed 0 bases, with 17 bases lying between them. CDR1 SGHKS and CDR2 YYEKEE come from the germline V gene (reference sequence). The CDR3 DNA reads TGTGCCAGCAGCTTGATTCTTTCGGGCCTGAGCTCCTACGAGCAGTACTTC. The encoded protein is CASSLILSGLSSYEQYF. Complete variable domain (other parts from reference TRBV5-5 and TRBJ2-7): DAGVTQSPTHLIKTRGQQVTLRCSPISGHKSVSWYQQVLGQGPQFIFQYYEKEERGRGNFPDRFSARQFPNYSSELNVNALLLGDSALYLCASSLILSGLSSYEQYFGPGTRLTVT.

Points on this clonotype: One end of the junction is discordant with germline, which a read error may explain. The chain recombines TRBV4-2 with TRBJ2-7; no clear D. Per the germline V gene, CDR1 is LGHNA and CDR2 is YNFKEQ. The CDR3 extends over 15 amino acids. Written as DNA, the CDR3 is TGTACCAGCAGCCAAGATTTGCTCCGGGCTGACGAGCAGTACTTC. As protein: CTSSQDLLRADEQYF.

V is TRBV12-3 or TRBV12-4 and J is TRBJ1-1; weak D call: TRBD1 (6 bases). The CDR3 loop spans 13 amino acids. The V end lost 3 bases, the J end lost 8 bases, and 13 bases lay between the germline ends. The CDR3 protein is CASSFRGGSEAFF. DNA for the CDR3: TGTGCCAGCAGTTTTAGAGGGGGTTCGGAAGCTTTCTTT.

The chain links TRBV5-4 to TRBJ2-5; a possible D gene is TRBD2 (5 bases). The germline V gene has CDR1 SGHNT and CDR2 YYREEE (reference sequence). The CDR3 runs to 14 residues. V lost 4 bases, J lost 4 bases, and 14 bases lay in between. Here the CDR3 reads CASSTKEGGETQYF. The CDR3 DNA reads as TGTGCCAGCAGCACCAAAGAGGGTGGAGAGACCCAGTACTTC.

This clonotype was recorded many times. V usage is TRBV6-1 and J usage is TRBJ1-1; D uncertain. Per the germline V gene, CDR1 is MNHNS and CDR2 is SASEGT. The CDR3 runs 12 residues. Trimming pared 5 bases from V and 6 bases from J, leaving 10 bases between. CDR3 region: CASSHDQAEAFF. The CDR3 region has the DNA TGTGCCAGCAGTCATGATCAAGCTGAAGCTTTCTTT.

V usage is TRBV11-2 and J usage is TRBJ2-7, with a weak D call TRBD1 (6 bases). Germline V gives CDR1 SGHAT, CDR2 FQNNGV. CDR3 length: 15 residues. The V and J ends lost 1 base and 4 bases respectively, with 14 bases between them. CDR3 coding DNA: TGTGCCAGCAGCTTAGGTACAGGGTACTCTTACGAGCAGTACTTC. Its protein product is CASSLGTGYSYEQYF.

Note on this clonotype: Mismatch with germline at one junction end may stem from a read error. The chain is built from TRBV11-1 and TRBJ2-3, with a weak D call TRBD1 (6 bases). From germline, CDR1 is SGHAT and CDR2 FQDESV (reference sequence). The CDR3 contains 16 residues. The CDR3 nucleotides are TGTGCCAGCACCTTACCGGGACATCTTTCCCGGGATACGCAGTATTTT. Translating it yields CASTLPGHLSRDTQYF.

This clonotype was seen a handful of times. The chain uses TRBV30 and TRBJ1-1; the D gene is possibly TRBD1 (5 bases). Per the germline V gene, CDR1 is GTSNPN and CDR2 is SVGIG (reference sequence). The CDR3 is made up of 15 amino acids. Deletions cut 4 bases from V and 2 bases from J, with 17 bases between. CDR3 sequence reads: CAWKWRNRINTEAFF. The CDR3 DNA follows: TGTGCCTGGAAATGGAGGAACAGGATAAACACTGAAGCTTTCTTT.

This clonotype has at least ten counts. The chain has TRBV12-3 or TRBV12-4 and TRBJ2-7, with D perhaps given as TRBD1 or TRBD2 (5 bases each). Trimming left V 1 base short and J 6 bases short, with 16 bases between. There are 15 residues in the CDR3. The CDR3 protein is CASSLGGTADREQYF. In nucleotides, the CDR3 is TGTGCCAGCAGTTTAGGGGGGACGGCCGACCGCGAGCAGTACTTC.

The chain joins TRBV24-1 to TRBJ2-3, with 8 bases matching TRBD2. From germline, CDR1 is KGHDR and CDR2 SFDVKD. This CDR3 has 16 amino acids. V shed 4 bases and J 1 base; nucleotides not matched to a gene: 6. The CDR3 DNA sequence: TGTGCCACCAGTGACGCCAGCGGGAGCGGCACAGATACGCAGTATTTT. Its translation: CATSDASGSGTDTQYF.

The chain is built from TRBV18 and TRBJ2-2; possible D gene TRBD2, 6 bases. The germline V gene has CDR1 KGHSH and CDR2 LQKENI. The V and J ends lost 3 bases and 4 bases respectively, with 9 bases between them. The CDR3 sequence is 14 residues long. The CDR3 loop is CASSPEGSTGELFF. The CDR3 DNA follows: TGTGCCAGCTCACCGGAGGGTAGCACCGGGGAGCTGTTTTTT. The full variable domain, completed using reference TRBV18 and TRBJ2-2, is NAGVMQNPRHLVRRRGQEARLRCSPMKGHSHVYWYRQLPEEGLKFMVYLQKENIIDESGMPKERFSAEFPKEGPSILRIQQVVRGDSAAYFCASSPEGSTGELFFGEGSRLTVL.

This clonotype was counted many times. The V and J genes are TRBV5-5 and TRBJ2-1; D is undetermined. The CDR3 is 13 amino acids. Germline V CDR1 and CDR2: SGHKS, YYEKEE (reference sequence). Deletions cut 2 bases from V and 5 bases from J, with 8 bases between. The CDR3: CASSFPGDNEQFF. The CDR3 DNA reads TGTGCCAGCAGCTTTCCAGGAGACAATGAGCAGTTCTTC.

A note on this clonotype: A junction end diverges from the germline sequence, so it may reflect a read error. J is TRBJ1-1 and V is TRBV25-1; D call uncertain. Germline-derived CDR1 and CDR2 are MGHDK and SYGVNS. The CDR3 loop spans 15 amino acids. CDR3 sequence (DNA): TGTGCCAGCAGTGAACTTACAAGTTTGAAAACTGAAGCTTTCTTT. This gives the protein CASSELTSLKTEAFF. The variable domain in full, completed from reference TRBV25-1 and TRBJ1-1, reads EADIYQTPRYLVIGTGKKITLECSQTMGHDKMYWYQQDPGMELHLIHYSYGVNSTEKGDLSSESTVSRIRTEHFPLTLESARPSHTSQYLCASSELTSLKTEAFFGQGTRLTVV.

This clonotype was observed at least ten times. The V call is TRBV11-2, the J call TRBJ2-7; tentatively, D is TRBD1 or TRBD2 (5 bases each). V was pared by 6 bases and J by 4 bases, with 16 bases between. The CDR3 spans 14 residues. Germline V gene lookup returns CDR1 SGHAT and CDR2 FQNNGV. The CDR3 loop is CASSPLRGRYEQYF. The CDR3 DNA is TGTGCCAGCAGTCCACTTAGGGGACGGTACGAGCAGTACTTC.

This clonotype was counted ten times or more. This chain links TRBV5-1 with TRBJ2-1, with 13 bases that match TRBD2. Germline values: CDR1 SGHRS, CDR2 YFSETQ. With V trimmed by 4 bases and J by 7 bases, 5 bases remained unmatched. The CDR3 runs to 15 residues. CDR3 loop: CASSTGLAGVNEQFF. As DNA, the CDR3 is TGCGCCAGCAGCACCGGACTAGCGGGAGTAAATGAGCAGTTCTTC. The complete variable domain, with remaining parts taken from reference TRBV5-1 and TRBJ2-1, reads KAGVTQTPRYLIKTRGQQVTLSCSPISGHRSVSWYQQTPGQGLQFLFEYFSETQRNKGNFPGRFSGRQFSNSRSEMNVSTLELGDSALYLCASSTGLAGVNEQFFGPGTRLTVL.

In this sample, this clonotype turned up once. Germline and junction disagree at one end, which may indicate a read error. V gene TRBV20-1 combines with J gene TRBJ2-7, with 8 bases that match TRBD2. The CDR3 runs 14 residues. Germline V gene lookup returns CDR1 DFQATT and CDR2 SNEGSKA (reference sequence). For the CDR3, the DNA is TGCAGTGCCCAGGGAGGCCGGGAGGGCTACGAGCGGTACTTC. Translation gives CSAQGGREGYERYF.

The rearrangement joins TRBV11-3 to TRBJ2-3, with D possibly being TRBD2 (5 bases). The CDR3 is made up of 14 amino acids. Germline CDR1 SGHNT, CDR2 YENEEA. V was cut by 4 bases and J by 0 bases, with 8 bases left in between. The CDR3 DNA sequence: TGTGCCAGCAGCTCCTGGACTAGCACAGATACGCAGTATTTT. Protein product: CASSSWTSTDTQYF.

J is TRBJ1-4 and V is TRBV5-1; 7 nucleotides agree with TRBD1. This CDR3 spans 15 amino acids. J was trimmed by 5 bases and V by 0 bases; bases with no gene match: 4. The germline V gene has CDR1 SGHRS and CDR2 YFSETQ. This chain's CDR3 is CASSLETGHNEKLFF. The CDR3 bases are TGCGCCAGCAGCTTGGAGACAGGGCACAATGAAAAACTGTTTTTT.

Concerning this clonotype itself: Being one base from a much bigger clone, this may be a read error. This CDR3 fails to terminate in the conserved phenylalanine or tryptophan, so it likely reflects a read error. The rearrangement links TRBV29-1 to TRBJ1-1; D unresolved. The V end lost 7 bases, the J end lost 0 bases, and 15 bases lay between the germline ends. The germline gives CDR1 SQVTM, CDR2 ANQGSEA. The CDR3 extends over 14 amino acids. CDR3 loop: CSGQAGFMNTEAFL. In DNA, the CDR3 is TGCAGCGGCCAAGCGGGGTTTATGAACACTGAAGCTTTCCTT.

The sample holds a few counts of this clonotype. This chain uses TRBV24-1 with TRBJ2-3; D gene uncertain. Germline CDR1 and CDR2: KGHDR and SFDVKD. The CDR3 length is 15 residues. Trimming took 2 bases from V and 4 from J, leaving 12 bases between them. The DNA for the CDR3 is TGTGCCACCAGTGATTACACCGGGCGGTCAGATACGCAGTATTTT. Its translation is CATSDYTGRSDTQYF.